A selection of T cell receptor beta chains follows, all from one sample in a study of blood T cell repertoires in COVID-19. TCRdb's copy holds only in-frame clones and misses some; the assay was immunoSEQ multiplex PCR. This table holds about 190,000 clones, just under 90% found once. The sequencing sample was made of peripheral blood. The receptors derive from a woman between 18 and 29 years old who had recovered from COVID-19. The CDR3 runs from the conserved cysteine through the conserved F or W. The order of the fields is CDR3 protein, CDR3 DNA, clone size, D gene, J gene, V gene. D genes are given only for firm matches. Rows may omit the clone size; those that give it use once, few, many or a size class.

cdr3_aa: CASSLVGLAGITDTQYF
cdr3_nt: TGTGCCAGCAGCTTGGTAGGACTAGCGGGGATCACAGATACGCAGTATTTT
clone_size: NA
d_call: TRBD2
j_call: TRBJ2-3
v_call: TRBV5-6

cdr3_aa: CASSYTDTGGHEQFF
cdr3_nt: TGTGCCAGCAGTTATACCGACACAGGGGGCCATGAGCAGTTCTTC
clone_size: once
d_call: TRBD1
j_call: TRBJ2-1
v_call: TRBV6-5

cdr3_aa: CASSRGGDEQFF
cdr3_nt: TGTGCCAGCAGTCGCGGGGGGGACGAGCAGTTCTTC
clone_size: NA
d_call: TRBD2
j_call: TRBJ2-1
v_call: TRBV6-5

cdr3_aa: CASSASGDSSNEQFF
cdr3_nt: TGTGCCAGCAGCGCCAGCGGCGATTCGAGTAATGAGCAGTTCTTC
clone_size: NA
d_call: NA
j_call: TRBJ2-1
v_call: TRBV11-3

cdr3_aa: CASSPLTGANTEAFF
cdr3_nt: TGTGCCAGCAGTCCCCTGACAGGCGCGAACACTGAAGCTTTCTTT
clone_size: NA
d_call: NA
j_call: TRBJ1-1
v_call: TRBV6-5

cdr3_aa: CASSFRDRGYEQYF
cdr3_nt: TGTGCCAGCAGCTTTCGGGACAGGGGCTACGAGCAGTACTTC
clone_size: NA
d_call: TRBD1
j_call: TRBJ2-7
v_call: TRBV7-9

cdr3_aa: CAWILTRRREEYNEQFF
cdr3_nt: TGTGCCTGGATACTCACGCGGCGGCGGGAAGAATACAATGAGCAGTTCTTC
clone_size: NA
d_call: NA
j_call: TRBJ2-1
v_call: TRBV30

cdr3_aa: CSATPGRGYTF
cdr3_nt: TGCAGTGCTACCCCAGGTCGGGGCTACACCTTC
clone_size: NA
d_call: NA
j_call: TRBJ1-2
v_call: TRBV20-1

cdr3_aa: CASSLSSSGLADTQYF
cdr3_nt: TGTGCCAGCAGTTTATCGTCTAGCGGCCTTGCAGATACGCAGTATTTT
clone_size: NA
d_call: TRBD2
j_call: TRBJ2-3
v_call: TRBV27

cdr3_aa: CASSSRQGSLMGYTF
cdr3_nt: TGTGCCAGCAGCTCAAGACAGGGCTCTTTGATGGGCTACACCTTC
clone_size: NA
d_call: TRBD1
j_call: TRBJ1-2
v_call: TRBV7-2

cdr3_aa: CASSIRGGEQCF
cdr3_nt: TGTGCCAGTAGTATCAGGGGTGGCGAGCAGTGCTTC
clone_size: NA
d_call: NA
j_call: TRBJ2-7
v_call: TRBV19

cdr3_aa: CAWTLGTGNYGYTF
cdr3_nt: TGTGCCTGGACCCTAGGAACAGGGAACTATGGCTACACCTTC
clone_size: NA
d_call: NA
j_call: TRBJ1-2
v_call: TRBV30

cdr3_aa: CASSRGQETQYF
cdr3_nt: TGCGCCAGCAGCCGAGGGCAAGAGACCCAGTACTTC
clone_size: NA
d_call: NA
j_call: TRBJ2-5
v_call: TRBV4-1

cdr3_aa: CASLRQVVGTGELFF
cdr3_nt: TGTGCCAGCCTTAGGCAGGTCGTGGGCACCGGGGAGCTGTTTTTT
clone_size: NA
d_call: NA
j_call: TRBJ2-2
v_call: TRBV2

cdr3_aa: CASSPRMGAGGEKLFF
cdr3_nt: TGTGCCAGTAGTCCCAGGATGGGGGCAGGGGGAGAAAAACTGTTTTTT
clone_size: NA
d_call: TRBD1
j_call: TRBJ1-4
v_call: TRBV19

cdr3_aa: CASSQDIIAGGVRQPQHF
cdr3_nt: TGTGCCAGCAGCCAAGATATTATTGCGGGGGGCGTGCGTCAGCCCCAGCATTTT
clone_size: NA
d_call: NA
j_call: TRBJ1-5
v_call: TRBV3-1/TRBV3-2

cdr3_aa: CASSFWAKETQYF
cdr3_nt: TGTGCCAGCAGCTTCTGGGCAAAAGAGACCCAGTACTTC
clone_size: NA
d_call: NA
j_call: TRBJ2-5
v_call: TRBV11-2

cdr3_aa: CASSLAGTSGSNNEQFF
cdr3_nt: TGTGCCAGCAGCTTGGCCGGGACTAGCGGGAGTAATAATGAGCAGTTCTTC
clone_size: once
d_call: TRBD2
j_call: TRBJ2-1
v_call: TRBV5-6

cdr3_aa: CASSLSGTGELFF
cdr3_nt: TGTGCCAGCAGCTTGTCCGGGACCGGGGAGCTGTTTTTT
clone_size: NA
d_call: NA
j_call: TRBJ2-2
v_call: TRBV11-2

cdr3_aa: CASSFEYTQYF
cdr3_nt: TGTGCCAGCAGCTTTGAGTATACGCAGTATTTT
clone_size: NA
d_call: NA
j_call: TRBJ2-3
v_call: TRBV7-8

cdr3_aa: CAISPRTENTEAFF
cdr3_nt: TGTGCCATCAGTCCAAGGACAGAGAACACTGAAGCTTTCTTT
clone_size: once
d_call: NA
j_call: TRBJ1-1
v_call: TRBV10-3

cdr3_aa: CASRGLAATGELFF
cdr3_nt: TGTGCCAGCAGAGGACTAGCAGCTACCGGGGAGCTGTTTTTT
clone_size: NA
d_call: TRBD2
j_call: TRBJ2-2
v_call: TRBV7-8

cdr3_aa: CSVGGGTSGIHEQFF
cdr3_nt: TGCAGCGTTGGGGGGGGGACTAGCGGGATCCATGAGCAGTTCTTC
clone_size: NA
d_call: TRBD2
j_call: TRBJ2-1
v_call: TRBV29-1

cdr3_aa: CASSLAGSGNYGYTF
cdr3_nt: TGTGCCAGCAGCTTGGCGGGGTCGGGTAACTATGGCTACACCTTC
clone_size: once
d_call: NA
j_call: TRBJ1-2
v_call: TRBV5-4

cdr3_aa: CASSSAGGSYNEQFF
cdr3_nt: TGTGCCAGCAGTTCGGCGGGAGGGTCCTACAATGAGCAGTTCTTC
clone_size: NA
d_call: TRBD2
j_call: TRBJ2-1
v_call: TRBV27

cdr3_aa: CASSLVLAGDNEQFF
cdr3_nt: TGTGCCAGCAGCTTAGTTCTAGCGGGGGACAATGAGCAGTTCTTC
clone_size: NA
d_call: TRBD2
j_call: TRBJ2-1
v_call: TRBV7-3

cdr3_aa: CAISGDRGRVTEAFF
cdr3_nt: TGTGCCATCAGTGGGGACAGGGGGCGGGTCACTGAAGCTTTCTTT
clone_size: NA
d_call: TRBD1
j_call: TRBJ1-1
v_call: TRBV10-3